This record covers a single T cell receptor beta chain. This clonotype has just a few counts. Its recognized antigen is unknown. This CDR3 fails to terminate in the conserved phenylalanine or tryptophan, so it likely reflects a read error. Because the CDR3's place on the DNA is in doubt, the DNA is left out and the CDR3 is given as listed by TCRdb. Donors were about 36 systemically healthy Caucasian individuals from Russia aged 6 to 90 years. Each donor gave roughly 9.5 milliliters of peripheral blood, collected into EDTA-treated Vacutainer tubes. Ficoll-Paque density-gradient centrifugation was used to isolate PBMCs, with at least 6 million per sample. Total RNA, at least 6 micrograms per sample, was extracted from PBMCs with Trizol reagent. For every donor, an aliquot of PBMCs went through flow cytometry to measure the percentages of naive CD45RAhigh/CD27high T cells. Libraries were constructed by 5' RACE. TCRdb shows the sequencer as Illumina HiSeq 2500. A second PCR of roughly 6 to 11 cycles was run with a J-beta primer mix and a sample-barcoded 5' primer. A unique molecular identifier was introduced onto each TCR beta cDNA molecule by a template-switch 5' adaptor carrying 12 random nucleotides. Each sample yielded at least 2.5 million CDR3-containing paired-end reads. The Mint cDNA synthesis kit, primed by a TRBC-specific oligonucleotide, was used to synthesize first-strand cDNA from all RNA. After uracil-DNA glycosylase treatment, a first 18-cycle PCR used universal primers M1SS and BC2_uni_R on all cDNA. In the original analysis: For normalization, 1 million high-quality reads were randomly selected from each sample, with every read carrying a distinct molecular identifier. Reads with shared molecular identifiers were discarded instead of being binned into consensus sequences. MiTCR, set to a Q25 quality threshold and the strictest error-elimination algorithm, was used for CDR3 identification, clonotype clustering and error correction. A nonparametric unseen species model with Euler transformation was used to estimate a lower bound on total TCR beta diversity. TCRdb handled the public reads itself, with Q25 trimming in fastp and clone calling in MiXCR, and kept productive beta chains. Each CDR3 protein gets just one entry, which takes the most common genes and DNA from the rows behind it. In this record, the V and J calls reflect TCRdb's handling and not the investigators' own analysis. For this sample there are roughly 800,000 distinct CDR3 sequences; about 25% appear just once. Jointly, the top ten make up approximately 3.7% of the sample.

This specimen belongs to a study of blood T cells in healthy people across ages (dated by TCRdb to between 2014 and 2016). About the study as a whole: In model experiments, template switching captured roughly one uniquely barcoded TCR beta cDNA molecule for every two T cells. Age-related changes in TCR beta repertoire diversity were measured in the study by deep sequencing normalized with unique cDNA molecular identifiers. The donors were split into four age groups: young (average 16 years), middle-aged (39), aged (62) and long-lived (approximately 80). Two additional independent replicas of 1 million unique cDNA reads from the same blood draw were analyzed for two donors (one aged 18 to 30 and one aged 80 or older).

What the authors observed across the whole study: Compared with the aged group, more naive CD4+ T cells, fewer expanded clones and increased TCR diversity were shown by the long-lived group, suggesting age selection. Donor CMV infection status was unknown, potentially confounding age-related changes in expanded clonotypes. As age increased, observed TCR beta diversity per million T cells dropped in a roughly linear way, and a significant reduction was already evident by age roughly 36. Observed TCR beta diversity correlated strongly with the percentage of naive T cells measured by flow cytometry. Conclusive comparison of naive and antigen-experienced compartments was prevented by the profiling of bulk unsorted PBMCs. Estimates of total diversity based on one million sequenced T cells were considered lower bounds and underestimates.

The CDR3 comprises 11 residues, both ends counted. The germline V gene yields SGHAT for CDR1 and FQNNGV for CDR2. These data were likewise used in another study, on T cells of mothers and their children. The second study also describes: Nine systemically healthy Caucasian individuals, comprising three mothers and their six children, were included as donors. cDNA synthesis used all of the extracted RNA, with 1.5 ug of RNA in each 15 ul reaction. In the second PCR, the M1S primer introduced both the sample barcodes and 2-4 random nucleotides. Each mother yielded over 9.5 million TCR beta CDR3 reads and each child some 3 million reads. Thymic selection shapes the output of TCR recombination in a similar way in related and unrelated pairs, and inherited differences have a minor effect. Normalized repertoire overlap was always slightly but never significantly higher in related than unrelated mother-child pairs. With a sensitivity of about 100 clones per million clonotypes, no persistent microchimeric T cell clones were detected. Deep NGS was used in the study to compare the TCR beta repertoires of mothers and children and to look for features that separate related mother-child pairs from unrelated individuals. Mothers averaged roughly 36 +/- 4 years of age and children averaged around 10 +/- 4 years. Libraries were sequenced on Illumina HiSeq 2000 with 100+100 nt paired-end reads after adapter ligation with NEBNext reagents. Mother and child libraries were prepared a month apart and sequenced in separate runs to prevent cross-contamination. Each donor had between 500,000 and 2,000,000 distinct TCR beta clonotypes identified. Naive TCR beta clonotypes were estimated from low-frequency clonotypes matched to each donor's FACS-determined naive share, without sorting.

The chain is assembled from TRBV11-2 and TRBJ1-2; the D call TRBD1 from the table was never checked on the DNA. The clonotype comes from a boy aged 10-17 years in good health. Sequenced input: blood. The CDR3: CASSLGAGTTV.